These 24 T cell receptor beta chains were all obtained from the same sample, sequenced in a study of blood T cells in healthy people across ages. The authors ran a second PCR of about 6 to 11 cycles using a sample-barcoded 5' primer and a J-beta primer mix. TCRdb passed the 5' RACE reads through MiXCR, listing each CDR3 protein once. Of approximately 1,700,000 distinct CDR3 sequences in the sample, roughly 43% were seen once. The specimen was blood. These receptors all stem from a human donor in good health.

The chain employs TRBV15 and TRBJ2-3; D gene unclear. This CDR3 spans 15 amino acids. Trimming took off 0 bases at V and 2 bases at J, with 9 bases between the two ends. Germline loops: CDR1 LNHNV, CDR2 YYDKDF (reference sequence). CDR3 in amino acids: CATSREPHATDTQYF. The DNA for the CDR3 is TGTGCCACCAGCAGAGAGCCGCACGCCACAGATACGCAGTATTTT.

CDR3 loop: CASTHPGDRSSYEQYF. The CDR3 DNA sequence: TGTGCCAGCACTCACCCGGGCGACCGTAGCTCCTACGAGCAGTACTTC. The chain uses TRBV6-2 or TRBV6-3 and TRBJ2-7, with D uncertain. V lost 7 bases and J 0 bases, leaving 19 bases between the germline ends. CDR1 is MNHEY, CDR2 SVGEGT, per germline. The CDR3 is 16 amino acids.

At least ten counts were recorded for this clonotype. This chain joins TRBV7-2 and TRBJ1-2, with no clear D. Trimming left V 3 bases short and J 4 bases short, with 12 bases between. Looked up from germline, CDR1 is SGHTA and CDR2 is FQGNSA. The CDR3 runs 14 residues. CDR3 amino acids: CASSLGVSGYGYTF. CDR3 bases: TGTGCCAGCAGCTTGGGAGTGAGTGGCTATGGCTACACCTTC.

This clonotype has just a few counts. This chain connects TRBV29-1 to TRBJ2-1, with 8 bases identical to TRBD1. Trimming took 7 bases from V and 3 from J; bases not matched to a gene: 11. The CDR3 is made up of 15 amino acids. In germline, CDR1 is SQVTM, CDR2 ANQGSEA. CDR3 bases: TGCAGCGCTAAGGGGGACAGGCGGAACTACAATGAGCAGTTCTTC. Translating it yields CSAKGDRRNYNEQFF.

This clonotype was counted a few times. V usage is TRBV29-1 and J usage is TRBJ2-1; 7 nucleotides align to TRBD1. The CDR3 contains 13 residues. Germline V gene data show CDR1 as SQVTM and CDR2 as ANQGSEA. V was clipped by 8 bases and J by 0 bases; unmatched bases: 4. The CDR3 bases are TGCAGCTCCCGGGACAGCTCCTACAATGAGCAGTTCTTC. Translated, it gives CSSRDSSYNEQFF.

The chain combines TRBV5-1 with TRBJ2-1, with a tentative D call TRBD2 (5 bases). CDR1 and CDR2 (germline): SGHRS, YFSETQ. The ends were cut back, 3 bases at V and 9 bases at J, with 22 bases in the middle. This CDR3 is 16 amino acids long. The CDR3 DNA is TGCGCCAGCAGCTATGGACGGCCCGGGGTAGCCGGTGAGCAGTTCTTC. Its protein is CASSYGRPGVAGEQFF.

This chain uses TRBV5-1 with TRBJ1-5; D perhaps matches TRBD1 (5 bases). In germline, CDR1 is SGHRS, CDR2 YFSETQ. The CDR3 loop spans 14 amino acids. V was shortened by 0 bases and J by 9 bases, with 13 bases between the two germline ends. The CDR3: CASSLEFGGRPQHF. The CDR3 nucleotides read TGCGCCAGCAGCTTGGAATTCGGGGGACGGCCCCAGCATTTT.

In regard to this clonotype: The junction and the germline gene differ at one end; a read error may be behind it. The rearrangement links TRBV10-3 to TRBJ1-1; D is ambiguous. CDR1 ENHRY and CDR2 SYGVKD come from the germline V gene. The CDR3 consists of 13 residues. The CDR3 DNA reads TGTGCCATCAGTGACCGGTCGAACGCTGAAGCTTTCTTT. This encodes CAISDRSNAEAFF.

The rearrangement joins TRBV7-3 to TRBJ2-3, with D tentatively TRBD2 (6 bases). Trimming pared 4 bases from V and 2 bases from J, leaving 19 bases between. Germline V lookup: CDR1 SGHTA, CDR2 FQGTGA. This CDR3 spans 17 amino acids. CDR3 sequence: CASSSSRGGEFTDTQYF. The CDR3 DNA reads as TGTGCCAGCAGCTCCAGCCGGGGCGGGGAGTTCACAGATACGCAGTATTTT.

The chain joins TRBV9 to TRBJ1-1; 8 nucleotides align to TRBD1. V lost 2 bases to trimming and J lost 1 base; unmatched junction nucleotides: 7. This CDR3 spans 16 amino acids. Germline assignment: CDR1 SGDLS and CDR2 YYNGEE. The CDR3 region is CASSVTPGTGNTEAFF. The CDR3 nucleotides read TGTGCCAGCAGCGTTACTCCCGGGACAGGGAACACTGAAGCTTTCTTT.

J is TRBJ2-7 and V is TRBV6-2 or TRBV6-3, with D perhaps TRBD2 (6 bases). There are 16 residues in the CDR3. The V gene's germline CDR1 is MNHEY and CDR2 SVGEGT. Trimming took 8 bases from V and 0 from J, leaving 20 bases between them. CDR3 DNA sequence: TGTGCCAGCGGACAAGGAGGAGGGCAAATCTCCTACGAGCAGTACTTC. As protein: CASGQGGGQISYEQYF.

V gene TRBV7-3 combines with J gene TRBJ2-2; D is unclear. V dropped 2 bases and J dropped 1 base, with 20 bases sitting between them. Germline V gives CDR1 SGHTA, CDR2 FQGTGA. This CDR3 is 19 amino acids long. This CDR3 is CASSLLPGVIGKNTGELFF. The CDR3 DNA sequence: TGTGCCAGCAGCTTACTCCCAGGTGTGATTGGGAAGAACACCGGGGAGCTGTTTTTT.

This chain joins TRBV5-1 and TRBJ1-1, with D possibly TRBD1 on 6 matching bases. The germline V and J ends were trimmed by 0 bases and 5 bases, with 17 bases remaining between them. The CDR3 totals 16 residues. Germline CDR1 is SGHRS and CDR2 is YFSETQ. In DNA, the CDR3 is TGCGCCAGCAGCTTGGCCGGGGGGCTGGCGGGGACTGAAGCTTTCTTT. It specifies CASSLAGGLAGTEAFF.

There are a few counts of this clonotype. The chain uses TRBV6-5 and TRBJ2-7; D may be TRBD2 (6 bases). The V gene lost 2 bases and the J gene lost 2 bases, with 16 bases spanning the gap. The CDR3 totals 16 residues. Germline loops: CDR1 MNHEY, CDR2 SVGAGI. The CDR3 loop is CASSYAVEGRAYEQYF. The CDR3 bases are TGTGCCAGCAGTTACGCAGTGGAGGGCAGGGCCTACGAGCAGTACTTC.

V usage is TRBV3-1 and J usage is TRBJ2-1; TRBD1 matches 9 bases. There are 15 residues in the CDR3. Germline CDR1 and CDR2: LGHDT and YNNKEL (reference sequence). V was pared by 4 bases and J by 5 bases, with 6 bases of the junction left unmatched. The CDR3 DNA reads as TGTGCCAGCAGCCCCGGGACAGGGCTTGACAATGAGCAGTTCTTC. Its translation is CASSPGTGLDNEQFF.

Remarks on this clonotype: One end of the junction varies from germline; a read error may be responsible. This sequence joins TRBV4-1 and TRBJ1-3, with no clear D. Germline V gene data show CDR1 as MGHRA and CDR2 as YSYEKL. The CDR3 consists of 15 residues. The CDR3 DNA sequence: TGCGCCGGCAGCCAATGGCCCAGTGGTGGAAACACCATATATTTT. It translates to CAGSQWPSGGNTIYF.

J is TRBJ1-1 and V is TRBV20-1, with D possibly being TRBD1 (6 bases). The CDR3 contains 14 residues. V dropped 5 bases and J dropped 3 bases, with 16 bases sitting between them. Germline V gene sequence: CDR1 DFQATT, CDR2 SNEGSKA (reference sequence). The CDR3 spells CSAEPRGRDTEAFF. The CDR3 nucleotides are TGCAGTGCTGAACCCCGGGGGCGTGACACTGAAGCTTTCTTT.

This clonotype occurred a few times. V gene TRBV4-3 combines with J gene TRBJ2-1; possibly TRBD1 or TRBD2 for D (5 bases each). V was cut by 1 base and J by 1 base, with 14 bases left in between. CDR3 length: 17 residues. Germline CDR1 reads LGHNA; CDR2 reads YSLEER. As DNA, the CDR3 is TGCGCCAGCAGCCAAGGGCTGCTGGGGGTATCCTACAATGAGCAGTTCTTC. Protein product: CASSQGLLGVSYNEQFF.

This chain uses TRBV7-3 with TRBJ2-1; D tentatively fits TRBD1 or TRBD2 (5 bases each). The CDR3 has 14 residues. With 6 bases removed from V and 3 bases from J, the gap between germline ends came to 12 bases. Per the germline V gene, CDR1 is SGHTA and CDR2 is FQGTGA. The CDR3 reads CASSPGPVYNEQFF. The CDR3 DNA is TGTGCCAGCAGTCCGGGGCCGGTCTACAATGAGCAGTTCTTC.

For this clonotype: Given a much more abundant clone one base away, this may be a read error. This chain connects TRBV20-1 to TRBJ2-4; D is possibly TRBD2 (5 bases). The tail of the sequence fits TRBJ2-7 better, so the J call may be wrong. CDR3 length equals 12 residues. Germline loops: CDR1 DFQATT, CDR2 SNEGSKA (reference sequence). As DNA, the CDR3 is TGCAGTGCTTGCTTCGGGATATACGAGCAGTACTTC. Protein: CSACFGIYEQYF.

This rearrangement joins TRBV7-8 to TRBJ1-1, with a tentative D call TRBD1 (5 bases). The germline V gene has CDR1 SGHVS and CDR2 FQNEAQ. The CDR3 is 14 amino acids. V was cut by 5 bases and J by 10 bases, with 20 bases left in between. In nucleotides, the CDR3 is TGTGCCAGCAGCGCACCGGGACCCCGAATTCGAGCTTTCTTT. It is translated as CASSAPGPRIRAFF.

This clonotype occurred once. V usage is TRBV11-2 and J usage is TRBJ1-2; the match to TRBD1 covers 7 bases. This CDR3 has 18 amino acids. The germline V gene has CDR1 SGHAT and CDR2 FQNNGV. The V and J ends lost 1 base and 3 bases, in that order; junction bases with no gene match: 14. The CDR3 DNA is TGTGCCAGCAGCTTAGGACGAGACAGGGTTAGAGGGGACTATGGCTACACCTTC. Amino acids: CASSLGRDRVRGDYGYTF.

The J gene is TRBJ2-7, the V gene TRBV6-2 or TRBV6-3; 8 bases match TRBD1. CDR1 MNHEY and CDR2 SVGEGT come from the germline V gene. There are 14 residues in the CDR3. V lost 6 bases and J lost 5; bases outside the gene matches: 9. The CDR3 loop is CASRAGQGSNEQYF. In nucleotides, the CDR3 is TGTGCCAGCAGGGCAGGACAGGGCAGCAACGAGCAGTACTTC.

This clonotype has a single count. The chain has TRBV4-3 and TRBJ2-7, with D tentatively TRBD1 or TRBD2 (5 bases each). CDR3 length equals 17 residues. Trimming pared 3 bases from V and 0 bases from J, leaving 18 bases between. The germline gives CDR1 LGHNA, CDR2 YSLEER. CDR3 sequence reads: CASSQGVLTETSYEQYF. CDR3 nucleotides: TGCGCCAGCAGCCAGGGGGTTCTGACAGAGACCTCCTACGAGCAGTACTTC.